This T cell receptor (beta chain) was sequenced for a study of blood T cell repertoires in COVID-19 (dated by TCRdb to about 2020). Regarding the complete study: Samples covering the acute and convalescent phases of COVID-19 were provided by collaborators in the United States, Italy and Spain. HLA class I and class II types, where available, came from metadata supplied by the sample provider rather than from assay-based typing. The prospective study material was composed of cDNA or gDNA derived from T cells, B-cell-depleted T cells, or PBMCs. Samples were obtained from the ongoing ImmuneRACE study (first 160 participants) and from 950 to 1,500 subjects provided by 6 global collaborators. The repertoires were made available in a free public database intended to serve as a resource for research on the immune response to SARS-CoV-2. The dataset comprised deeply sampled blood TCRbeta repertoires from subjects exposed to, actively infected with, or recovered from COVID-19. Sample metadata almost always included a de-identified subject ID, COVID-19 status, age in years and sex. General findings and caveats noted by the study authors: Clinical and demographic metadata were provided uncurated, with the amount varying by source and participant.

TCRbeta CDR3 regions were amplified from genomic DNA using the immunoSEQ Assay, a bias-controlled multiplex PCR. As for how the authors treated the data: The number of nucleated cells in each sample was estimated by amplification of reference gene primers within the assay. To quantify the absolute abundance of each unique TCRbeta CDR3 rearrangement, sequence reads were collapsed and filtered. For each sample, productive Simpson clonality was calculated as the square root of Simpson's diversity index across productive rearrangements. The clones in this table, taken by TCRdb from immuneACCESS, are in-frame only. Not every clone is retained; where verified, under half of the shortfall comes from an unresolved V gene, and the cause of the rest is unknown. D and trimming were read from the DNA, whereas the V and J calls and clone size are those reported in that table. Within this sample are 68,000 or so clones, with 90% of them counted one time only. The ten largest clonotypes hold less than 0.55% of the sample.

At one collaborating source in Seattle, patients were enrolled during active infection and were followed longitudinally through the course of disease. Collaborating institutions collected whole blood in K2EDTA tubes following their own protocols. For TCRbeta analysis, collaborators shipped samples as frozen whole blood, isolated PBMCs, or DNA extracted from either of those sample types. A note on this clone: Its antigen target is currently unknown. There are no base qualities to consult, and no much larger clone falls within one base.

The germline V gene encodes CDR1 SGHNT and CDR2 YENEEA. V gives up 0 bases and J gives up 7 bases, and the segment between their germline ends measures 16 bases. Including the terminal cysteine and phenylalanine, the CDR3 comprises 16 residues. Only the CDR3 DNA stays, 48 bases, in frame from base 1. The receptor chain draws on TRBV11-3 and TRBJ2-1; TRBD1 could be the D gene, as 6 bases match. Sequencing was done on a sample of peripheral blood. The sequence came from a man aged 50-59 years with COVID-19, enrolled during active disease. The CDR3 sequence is CASSLEGTGTSNEQFF. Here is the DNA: TGTGCCAGCAGCTTAGAAGGTACAGGGACGAGTAATGAGCAGTTCTTC.